The following is a T cell receptor beta chain sequence with its context. Its antigen is unknown. No much larger clone exists at a distance of one base, and base qualities are not known. Using the deep immunoSEQ assay, multiplex PCR amplified TCR CDR3 regions from genomic DNA. Extracted genomic DNA from each cell subset was spread evenly across all wells of several immunoSEQ 96-well plates, with each plate serving as a replicate. For sorted subsets, approximately 190 ng of genomic DNA, equivalent to 25,000 to 35,000 T cell genomes, went into each replicate PCR. Purified libraries were measured with a Qubit 3.0 fluorometer, size-checked on a Bioanalyzer 2100, and measured again with the KAPA Library Quantification kit. Each immunoSEQ 96-well plate was sequenced on its own single-read 150-cycle Illumina NextSeq 550 flow cell. Per the source publication's procedure: Because the immunoSEQ output held only junctional sequences and lacked quality scores, the filtering could not match the filtering applied to full-length reads. Sequences were annotated with PyIR, a Python wrapper for IgBLAST v1.9, using IMGT germline references to assign V/J genes and CDR3. Reads with weak V/J assignments (E-value above 1e-6), missing CDR3, stop codons, out-of-frame junctions, or ambiguous translated residues were removed. V3J clonotypes were defined as sequences sharing the same inferred V gene, J gene, and CDR3 amino acid sequence. Percentage overlap between repertoires was calculated by dividing the number of shared unique clonotypes by the size of the smaller repertoire. Richness of each repertoire was evaluated using RTK rarefaction, the Chao1 estimator, and Recon v2.1 estimates of unobserved clonotypes. For all TCRbeta clonotypes obtained by the gDNA method from a few donors, generation probabilities were computed with OLGA. What TCRdb holds here is the immuneACCESS table cut down to in-frame rearrangements. Part of the clones is not present; checked against another copy, under half of the missing clones reflect an unresolved V gene, and the others are unexplained. V and J calls and clone size are those listed in that table; D and trimming were worked out from the DNA. The sample has around 1,000,000 clones on record, around 77% of them singletons. Over 0.8% of the sample is in the top ten clones.

V is cut by 7 bases and J by 1 base, and the space between the germline ends is 17 bases. Measured from the cysteine to the phenylalanine, the CDR3 is 16 residues long. Just the 48-base CDR3 DNA is kept, in frame starting at base 1. The germline V gene yields MDHEN for CDR1 and SYDVKM for CDR2. This specimen comes from a study of shared clonotypes between healthy human individuals (dated by TCRdb to the early 2020s). Concerning the study at large: The cohort comprised two women and three men aged 18 to 49 years. Per donor, three plates each were used for CD4 naive and CD4 memory, two for CD8 naive, and one for CD8 memory. Blood TCR repertoires of five healthy adults were deeply sequenced to estimate repertoire size and the extent of clonotype sharing between individuals. To increase sequencing depth and limit assay-specific biases, TCR repertoire library preparation and sequencing were carried out by different laboratories using diverse techniques. Between about 0.8 and 8.9 billion PBMCs per donor were obtained by leukapheresis.

The donors were healthy, HIV-negative adults who had no recently reported acute infections or vaccinations. All donors were Caucasian adults living in Nashville, Tennessee, USA. CD4+ T cells were enriched by magnetic negative selection; naive cells were then positively selected on CD45RA, and the negative fraction formed the memory subset. Blood was collected by leukapheresis, and PBMCs were isolated by Ficoll-Histopaque density gradient centrifugation and then cryopreserved in liquid nitrogen vapor phase. Analytical flow cytometry was used to check the purity and quantity of every magnetically sorted T cell population. Genomic DNA was isolated from every sorted fraction and measured by UV absorbance on a Nanodrop 2000c. Here is what the overall study found, with its caveats: Compared with non-shared clonotypes, the clonotypes found in all four sorted-subset donors had higher generation probabilities. Sampling was limited to blood, and TCR repertoires in tissue likely differ from TCR repertoires in blood. Even with the large sequencing depth, rarefaction of the sorted-subset datasets indicated that sequencing was incomplete. Based on pairwise subsampling, the degree of clonotype sharing among donors was expected to be affected by sequencing depth. Sharing across several donors was observed for around 4.8% of naive CD4, around 3.5% of naive CD8, about 2.3% of memory CD4, and about 0.4% of memory CD8 clonotypes. The genetic and exposure-history diversity represented was limited by the small number of donors. Larger estimated clonotype richness was generally found for naive subsets than for memory subsets.

The chain couples TRBV28 to TRBJ1-5; the D gene is not confidently resolved. Sequenced sample: memory CD4+ T cells from PBMCs. The cell subset or site label of this sample denotes: CD45RA-negative fraction. This TCR was sampled from a young man in good health. Some clones in this sample may be carry-over from other donors' samples. In nucleotide form, the sequence is TGTGCCAGCACCCCGACGATCCTCCGCAGCAATCAGCCCCAGCATTTT. Its protein product is CASTPTILRSNQPQHF.